Presented here are 8 T cell receptor beta chains from one specimen sequenced in a study of T cell responses to AZD1222 COVID-19 vaccine. The repertoire was sequenced with immunoSEQ multiplex PCR; TCRdb's copy has only in-frame clones and lacks some. This sample carries 95,000 or so clones, about 89% of them seen once, and the ten largest clones take 7.5% to 9.5%. Material: peripheral blood, obtained 28 days after the second AZD1222 dose. Receptors originate from an adult who received the AZD1222 COVID-19 vaccine.

This clone was counted once. The gene calls are TRBV3-1 (or the pseudogene TRBV3-2) and TRBJ2-3, with 8 bases that match TRBD2. V was clipped by 0 bases and J by 0 bases; unmatched bases: 5. The CDR3 is 17 residues long. CDR1 and CDR2 from the germline V gene are LGHDT and YNNKEL (reference sequence). The CDR3 spells CASSQDGPSGSTDTQYF. CDR3 DNA: TGTGCCAGCAGCCAAGATGGACCTAGCGGGAGCACAGATACGCAGTATTTT.

The gene calls are TRBV18 and TRBJ2-7; 7 bases match TRBD2. The germline V gene encodes CDR1 KGHSH and CDR2 LQKENI. With V trimmed by 3 bases and J by 3 bases, 2 bases remained unmatched. The CDR3 length is 13 residues. CDR3 loop: CASSPSGGYEQYF. CDR3 DNA sequence: TGTGCCAGCTCACCCTCGGGGGGCTACGAGCAGTACTTC.

This clone was seen a few times. V is TRBV7-8 and J is TRBJ1-2; D unresolved. The germline V gene encodes CDR1 SGHVS and CDR2 FQNEAQ. The CDR3 covers 17 residues. Between the trimmed V and J ends, which lost 5 bases and 5 bases, there was a span of 24 bases. The CDR3 reads CASSPVIRLQKGYGYTF. DNA of the CDR3: TGTGCCAGCAGCCCTGTAATTAGACTACAAAAGGGATATGGCTACACCTTC. The variable domain in full, completed from reference TRBV7-8 and TRBJ1-2, reads GAGVSQSPRYKVAKRGQDVALRCDPISGHVSLFWYQQALGQGPEFLTYFQNEAQLDKSGLPSDRFFAERPEGSVSTLKIQRTQQEDSAVYLCASSPVIRLQKGYGYTFGSGTRLTVV.

The genes are TRBV28 and TRBJ1-1; D not resolved. Trimming shortened V by 5 bases and J by 12 bases, and 16 bases separated the two germline ends. The CDR3 contains 12 residues. The germline gives CDR1 MDHEN, CDR2 SYDVKM. The DNA of the CDR3 is TGTGCCAGCAGTACTGGGAACGTCGAAACTTTCTTT. This sequence encodes CASSTGNVETFF.

The V gene is TRBV27, the J gene TRBJ1-1, with 9 bases fitting TRBD1. The CDR3 covers 18 residues. V lost 5 bases, J lost 0 bases, and 13 bases stayed unmatched. Germline CDR1 and CDR2: MNHEY and SMNVEV (reference sequence). This chain's CDR3 is CASSPRLGTGLLNTEAFF. CDR3 bases: TGTGCCAGCAGTCCTCGACTCGGGACAGGGCTGCTGAACACTGAAGCTTTCTTT.

The genes are TRBV6-5 and TRBJ1-1; D is undetermined. CDR1 and CDR2 (germline): MNHEY, SVGAGI. This CDR3 has 13 residues. Trimming removed 0 bases from V and 3 bases from J, with 5 bases in between. The CDR3 nucleotides read TGTGCCAGCAGTTACTCCGGCTACACTGAAGCTTTCTTT. This encodes CASSYSGYTEAFF.

The chain is built from TRBV2 and TRBJ2-3; 11 bases agree with TRBD2. CDR3 length: 16 amino acids. The J segment lost 6 bases and the V segment lost 3 bases, leaving 8 bases of the junction unmatched. Germline-derived CDR1 and CDR2 are SNHLY and FYNNEI. The CDR3 DNA sequence: TGTGCCAGCAGTGATATTAGCGGGAGGGCCGGCGATACGCAGTATTTT. Its protein is CASSDISGRAGDTQYF.

The V and J genes are TRBV7-2 and TRBJ2-3; no definite D call. Trimming took off 1 base at V and 0 bases at J, with 8 bases between the two ends. This CDR3 spans 15 amino acids. Germline V lookup: CDR1 SGHTA, CDR2 FQGNSA. CDR3 amino acids: CASSLDGKSTDTQYF. The CDR3 coding sequence is TGTGCCAGCAGCTTAGATGGGAAGAGCACAGATACGCAGTATTTT.